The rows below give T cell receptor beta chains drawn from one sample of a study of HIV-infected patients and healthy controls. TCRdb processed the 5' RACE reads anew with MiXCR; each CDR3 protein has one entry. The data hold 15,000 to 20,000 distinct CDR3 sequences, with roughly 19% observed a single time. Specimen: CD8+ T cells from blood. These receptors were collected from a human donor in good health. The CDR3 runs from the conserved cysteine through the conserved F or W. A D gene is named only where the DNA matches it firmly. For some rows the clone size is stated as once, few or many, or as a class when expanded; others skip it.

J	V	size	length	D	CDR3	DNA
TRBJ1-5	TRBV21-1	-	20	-	CASSKEEGRLGDFSNQPQHF	TGTGCCAGCAGCAAGGAAGAGGGCAGGCTCGGGGATTTTAGCAATCAGCCCCAGCATTTT
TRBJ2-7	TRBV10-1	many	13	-	CASSENWGNEQYF	TGCGCCAGCAGTGAGAACTGGGGGAACGAGCAGTACTTC
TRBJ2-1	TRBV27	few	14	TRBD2	CASSFNGRYNEQFF	TGTGCCAGCAGTTTTAACGGGAGGTACAATGAGCAGTTCTTC
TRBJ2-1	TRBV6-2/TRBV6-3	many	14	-	CASSYQQSYNEQFF	TGTGCCAGCAGTTACCAACAATCTTACAATGAGCAGTTCTTC
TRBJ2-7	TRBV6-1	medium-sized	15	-	CASSDRPEINYEQYF	TGTGCCAGCAGTGATCGTCCGGAAATCAACTACGAGCAGTACTTC
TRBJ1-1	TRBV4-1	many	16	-	CASSQGRQALNTEAFF	TGCGCCAGCAGCCAAGGCCGACAGGCTTTGAACACTGAAGCTTTCTTT
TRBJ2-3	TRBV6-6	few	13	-	CASSSQRTDTQYF	TGTGCCAGCAGTTCGCAGCGCACAGATACGCAGTATTTT
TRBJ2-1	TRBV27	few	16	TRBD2	CASTEVQAGGANEQFF	TGTGCCAGCACGGAAGTACAAGCGGGAGGGGCCAATGAGCAGTTCTTC
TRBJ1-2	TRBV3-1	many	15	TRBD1	CASSQPGQGLRGYTF	TGTGCCAGCAGCCAACCGGGACAGGGGCTTCGAGGCTACACCTTC
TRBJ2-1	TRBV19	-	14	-	CASKQTVSYNEQFF	TGTGCCAGTAAGCAGACAGTATCTTACAATGAGCAGTTCTTC
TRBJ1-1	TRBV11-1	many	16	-	CASSLMGVEGNTEAFF	TGTGCCAGCAGCTTAATGGGCGTCGAGGGAAACACTGAAGCTTTCTTT
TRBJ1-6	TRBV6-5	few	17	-	CASSYSIYRVRNSPLHF	TGTGCCAGCAGTTACTCGATCTACAGGGTGCGTAATTCACCCCTCCACTTT
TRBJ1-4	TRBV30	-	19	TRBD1	CAWSVPGTGGYATNEKLFF	TGTGCCTGGAGTGTACCCGGGACAGGGGGTTATGCAACTAATGAAAAACTGTTTTTT
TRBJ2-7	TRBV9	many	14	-	CASSVSGTPYEQYF	TGTGCCAGCAGCGTATCCGGAACCCCCTACGAGCAGTACTTC
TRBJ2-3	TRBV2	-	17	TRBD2	CASSVRSSGFRTDTQYF	TGTGCCAGCAGTGTGAGGTCTAGCGGGTTTCGCACAGATACGCAGTATTTT
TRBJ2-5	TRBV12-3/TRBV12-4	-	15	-	CASSLSAGGQETQYF	TGTGCCAGCAGTTTATCGGCAGGTGGTCAAGAGACCCAGTACTTC
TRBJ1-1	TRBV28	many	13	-	CASSDDRDTEAFF	TGTGCCAGCAGTGATGACAGAGATACTGAAGCTTTCTTT
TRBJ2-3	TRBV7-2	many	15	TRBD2	CASSFSGIIPDTQYF	TGTGCCAGCAGCTTTAGCGGGATTATCCCAGATACGCAGTATTTT
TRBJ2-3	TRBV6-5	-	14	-	CASRITGSTDTQYF	TGTGCCAGCAGAATCACCGGTAGCACAGATACGCAGTATTTT
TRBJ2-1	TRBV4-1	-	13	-	CASTPIVGSGQFF	TGCGCCAGCACCCCTATTGTCGGGTCTGGGCAGTTCTTC
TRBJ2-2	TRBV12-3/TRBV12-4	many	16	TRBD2	CASSRPGEGRTGELFF	TGTGCCAGCAGTCGGCCGGGGGAGGGCCGCACCGGGGAGCTGTTTTTT
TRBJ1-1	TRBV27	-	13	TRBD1	CASSLFLGTVAFF	TGTGCCAGCAGTTTATTTCTCGGGACAGTGGCTTTCTTT
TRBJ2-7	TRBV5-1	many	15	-	CASSLAGLGAYEQYF	TGCGCCAGCAGCTTGGCAGGTCTAGGGGCCTACGAGCAGTACTTC
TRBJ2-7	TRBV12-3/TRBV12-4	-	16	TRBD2	CASSLRSGLSSYEQYF	TGTGCCAGCAGTCTCCGTAGCGGGCTGAGCTCCTACGAGCAGTACTTC
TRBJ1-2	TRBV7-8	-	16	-	CASSLVQDRGGYGYTF	TGTGCCAGCAGCTTAGTGCAGGACAGAGGAGGATATGGCTACACCTTC
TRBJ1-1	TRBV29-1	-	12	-	CSVPQDSREAFF	TGCAGCGTTCCCCAGGATTCTCGTGAAGCTTTCTTT
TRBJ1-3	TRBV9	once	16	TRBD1	CASSGDREVSGNTIYF	TGTGCCAGCAGCGGTGACAGGGAAGTCTCTGGAAACACCATATATTTT
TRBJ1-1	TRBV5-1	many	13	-	CASSFRENTEAFF	TGCGCCAGCAGCTTTCGAGAGAACACTGAAGCTTTCTTT
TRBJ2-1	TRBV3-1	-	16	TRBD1	CASSQATGESGNEQFF	TGTGCCAGCAGCCAAGCGACAGGGGAGTCAGGCAATGAGCAGTTCTTC
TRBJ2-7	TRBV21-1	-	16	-	CASSKGGTGGSYEQYF	TGTGCCAGCAGCAAAGGGGGGACAGGGGGCTCCTACGAGCAGTACTTC
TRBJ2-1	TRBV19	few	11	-	CASSMFNEQFF	TGTGCCAGTAGTATGTTCAATGAGCAGTTCTTC
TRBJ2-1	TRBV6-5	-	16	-	CASSYEWAHYGNEQFF	TGTGCCAGCAGTTACGAGTGGGCCCACTACGGAAATGAGCAGTTCTTC
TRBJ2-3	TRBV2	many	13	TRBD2	CASSAGGPDTQYF	TGTGCCAGCAGTGCGGGGGGGCCGGATACGCAGTATTTT
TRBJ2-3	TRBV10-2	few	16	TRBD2	CASSPRSGANTDTQYF	TGCGCCAGCAGTCCGCGTAGCGGGGCAAACACAGATACGCAGTATTTT
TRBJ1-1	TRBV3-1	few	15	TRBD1	CASSQGSGTGIEAFF	TGTGCCAGCAGCCAAGGTTCCGGGACAGGGATTGAAGCTTTCTTT
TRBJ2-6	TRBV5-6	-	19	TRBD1	CASSLTYGQAYSGANVLTF	TGTGCCAGCAGCTTGACTTATGGACAGGCCTATTCTGGGGCCAACGTCCTGACTTTC
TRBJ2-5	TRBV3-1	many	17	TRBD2	CASSLGLAGGFQETQYF	TGTGCCAGCAGCCTAGGACTAGCGGGAGGGTTCCAAGAGACCCAGTACTTC
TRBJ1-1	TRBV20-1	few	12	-	CSASWTDTEAFF	TGCAGTGCTAGCTGGACGGACACTGAAGCTTTCTTT
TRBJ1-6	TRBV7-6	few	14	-	CASSFTGSNSPLHF	TGTGCCAGCAGCTTCACAGGGAGCAATTCACCCCTCCACTTT
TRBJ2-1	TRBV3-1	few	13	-	CASSLTSLNEQFF	TGTGCCAGCAGCCTCACTAGCCTCAATGAGCAGTTCTTC
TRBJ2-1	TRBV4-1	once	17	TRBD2	CASSQDGAGFTHNEQFF	TGCGCCAGCAGCCAAGATGGAGCGGGGTTTACACACAATGAGCAGTTCTTC
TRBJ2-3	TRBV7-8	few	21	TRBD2	CASSLAPGLAGGESSTDTQYF	TGTGCCAGCAGCTTAGCTCCGGGACTAGCGGGGGGCGAATCCAGCACAGATACGCAGTATTTT
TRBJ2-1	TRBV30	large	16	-	CAWRPRVDSSYNEQFF	TGTGCCTGGAGACCTCGGGTGGACAGCTCCTACAATGAGCAGTTCTTC
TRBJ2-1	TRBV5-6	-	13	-	CASSSSYYNEQFF	TGTGCCAGCAGCTCCTCTTATTACAATGAGCAGTTCTTC
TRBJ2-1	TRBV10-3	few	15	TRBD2	CAISSGRAPYNEQFF	TGTGCCATCAGTAGCGGGAGGGCCCCCTACAATGAGCAGTTCTTC
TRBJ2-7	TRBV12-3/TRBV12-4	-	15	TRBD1	CASSPLGTVYDEQYF	TGTGCCAGCAGTCCGCTCGGGACAGTCTACGACGAGCAGTACTTC
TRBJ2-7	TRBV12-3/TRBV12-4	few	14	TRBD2	CASSLTSGKNEQYF	TGTGCCAGCAGTTTGACTAGCGGGAAAAACGAGCAGTACTTC
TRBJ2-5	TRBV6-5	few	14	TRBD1	CASVRTGGLETQYF	TGTGCCAGCGTCCGGACAGGGGGCTTGGAGACCCAGTACTTC
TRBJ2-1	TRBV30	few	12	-	CAWSVRANEQFF	TGTGCCTGGAGTGTTCGCGCCAATGAGCAGTTCTTC
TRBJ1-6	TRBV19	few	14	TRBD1	CASSPTGGDSPLHF	TGTGCCAGTAGTCCCACAGGGGGCGATTCACCCCTCCACTTT
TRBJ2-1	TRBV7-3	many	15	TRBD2	CASSLLAGANNEQFF	TGTGCCAGCAGCTTATTAGCGGGAGCAAACAATGAGCAGTTCTTC
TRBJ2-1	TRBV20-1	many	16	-	CSARDLAGPSYNEQFF	TGCAGTGCTAGAGATTTGGCAGGGCCCTCCTACAATGAGCAGTTCTTC
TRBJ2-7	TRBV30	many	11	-	CAWRTIYEQYF	TGTGCCTGGAGGACGATTTACGAGCAGTACTTC
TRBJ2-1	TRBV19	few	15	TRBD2	CASSPGGSSYNEQFF	TGTGCCAGTAGCCCGGGGGGGAGCTCCTACAATGAGCAGTTCTTC
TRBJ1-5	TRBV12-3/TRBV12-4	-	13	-	CASSPIHNQPQHF	TGTGCCAGCAGTCCCATACACAATCAGCCCCAGCATTTT
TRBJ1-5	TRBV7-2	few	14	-	CASSPIWSNQPQHF	TGTGCCAGCAGCCCCATCTGGAGCAATCAGCCCCAGCATTTT